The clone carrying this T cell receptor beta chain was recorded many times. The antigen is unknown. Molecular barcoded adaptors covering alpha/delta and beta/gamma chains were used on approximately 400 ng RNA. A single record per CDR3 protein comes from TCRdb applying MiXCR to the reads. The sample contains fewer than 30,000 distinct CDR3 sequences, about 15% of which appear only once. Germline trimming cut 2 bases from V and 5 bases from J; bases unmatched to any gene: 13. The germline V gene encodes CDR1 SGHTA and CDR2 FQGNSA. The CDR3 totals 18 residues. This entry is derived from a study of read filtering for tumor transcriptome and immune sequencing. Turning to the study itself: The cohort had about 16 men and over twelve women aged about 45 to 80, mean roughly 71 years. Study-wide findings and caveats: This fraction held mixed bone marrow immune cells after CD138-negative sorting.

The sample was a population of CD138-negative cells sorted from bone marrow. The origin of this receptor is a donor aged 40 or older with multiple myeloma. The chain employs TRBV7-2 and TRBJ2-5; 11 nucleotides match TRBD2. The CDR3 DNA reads TGTGCCAGCAGCTTAATCGGACTAGCGGGTTCCGGGGGGGAGACCCAGTACTTC. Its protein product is CASSLIGLAGSGGETQYF.